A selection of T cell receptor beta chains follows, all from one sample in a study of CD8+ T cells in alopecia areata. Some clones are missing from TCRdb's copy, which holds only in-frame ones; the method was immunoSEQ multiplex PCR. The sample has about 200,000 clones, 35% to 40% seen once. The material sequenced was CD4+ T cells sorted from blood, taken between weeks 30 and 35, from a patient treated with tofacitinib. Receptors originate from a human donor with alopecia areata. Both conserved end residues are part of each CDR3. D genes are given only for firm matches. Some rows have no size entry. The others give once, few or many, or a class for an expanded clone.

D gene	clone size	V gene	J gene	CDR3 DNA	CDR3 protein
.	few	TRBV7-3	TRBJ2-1	TGTGCCAGCAGCCTTTCCCACAGTTCCAATGAGCAGTTCTTC	CASSLSHSSNEQFF
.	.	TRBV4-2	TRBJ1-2	TGTGCCAGCAGCCAAGAAAGCAACCGGGGCGGCTTCACCTTC	CASSQESNRGGFTF
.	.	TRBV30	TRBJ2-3	TGTGCCTGGAGTAGAGGGAGGGGGAGCGCAGATACGCAGTATTTT	CAWSRGRGSADTQYF
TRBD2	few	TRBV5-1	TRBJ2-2	TGCGCCAGCAGACCCCAACCGGGACTAGCGGAAGCCGGGGAGCTGTTTTTT	CASRPQPGLAEAGELFF
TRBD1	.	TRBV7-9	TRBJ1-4	TGTGCCAGCAACACAGGGGGCGCAGGCGAAAAACTGTTTTTT	CASNTGGAGEKLFF
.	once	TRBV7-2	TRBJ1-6	TGTGCCAGCAGCCCACAGGTAGATTGGAATTCACCCCTCCACTTT	CASSPQVDWNSPLHF
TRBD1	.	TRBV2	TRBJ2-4	TGTGCCAGCAGTGAGCTTACAGCCCCTACAGGGGAAAAAAACATTCAGTACTTC	CASSELTAPTGEKNIQYF
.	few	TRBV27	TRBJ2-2	TGTGCCAGCAGTTTGAGACAGAACACCGGGGAGCTGTTTTTT	CASSLRQNTGELFF
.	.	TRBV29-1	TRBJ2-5	TGCAGCGTTGGAGCTAGCAGGGAGCAGTACTTC	CSVGASREQYF
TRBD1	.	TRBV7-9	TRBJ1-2	TGTGCCAGCAGCTTAGGTGGGACAGGGGATTATGGCTACACCTTC	CASSLGGTGDYGYTF
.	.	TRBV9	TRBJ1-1	TGTGCCAGCAGCCCAAGTGGGGGTATGGTTGAAGCTTTCTTT	CASSPSGGMVEAFF
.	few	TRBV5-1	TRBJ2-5	TGCGCCAGCAGCTTGGGAAGAGCGGAGACCCAGTACTTC	CASSLGRAETQYF
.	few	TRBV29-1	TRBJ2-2	TGCAGCGTTGTGCGGGGCGGGAAAACCGGGGAGCTGTTTTTT	CSVVRGGKTGELFF
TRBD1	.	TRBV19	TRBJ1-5	TGTGCCAGTAGGACAGGGGGGGACGGGCCCCAGCATTTT	CASRTGGDGPQHF
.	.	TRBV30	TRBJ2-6	TGTGCCTGGAACACCGGGGCCAACGTCCTGACTTTC	CAWNTGANVLTF
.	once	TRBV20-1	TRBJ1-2	TGCAGTGTAGAACAGGGCTATGGCTACACCTTC	CSVEQGYGYTF
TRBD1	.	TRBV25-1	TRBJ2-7	TGTGCCAGCAGTGACCCTGGGACAGGGTGGAACGAGCAGTACTTC	CASSDPGTGWNEQYF
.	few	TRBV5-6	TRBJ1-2	TGTGCCAGCAGCCGCCGCCCCGGGACACGCACTAACTATGGCTACACCTTC	CASSRRPGTRTNYGYTF
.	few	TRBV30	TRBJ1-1	TGTGCCTGGAGTGTACTAGGCTACACTGAAGCTTTCTTT	CAWSVLGYTEAFF
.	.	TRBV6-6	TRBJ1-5	TGTGCCAGCAGTTACGAGAGGAGGAGCAATCAGCCCCAGCATTTT	CASSYERRSNQPQHF
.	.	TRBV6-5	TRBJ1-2	TGTGCCAGCAGTTACTCCAATGGAGGGGACTATGGCTACACCTTC	CASSYSNGGDYGYTF
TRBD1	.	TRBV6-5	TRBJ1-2	TGTGCCAGCAGAAGACGGGGACAGGGGGTAGTTGGCTACACCTTC	CASRRRGQGVVGYTF
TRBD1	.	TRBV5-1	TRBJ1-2	TGCGCCAGCAGCTTGGACTCTCAGGGGGCGGATGGCTACACCTTC	CASSLDSQGADGYTF
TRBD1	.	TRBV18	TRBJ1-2	TGTGCCAGCTCACCACCTCCTCAGGGGGATGGCTACACCTTC	CASSPPPQGDGYTF
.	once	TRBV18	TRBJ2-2	TGTGCCAGCTCAGCGGGTCCGAACACCGGGGAGCTGTTTTTT	CASSAGPNTGELFF
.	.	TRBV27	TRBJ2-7	TGTGCCAGCAGTTTGAGACAGTCCTACGAGCAGTACTTC	CASSLRQSYEQYF